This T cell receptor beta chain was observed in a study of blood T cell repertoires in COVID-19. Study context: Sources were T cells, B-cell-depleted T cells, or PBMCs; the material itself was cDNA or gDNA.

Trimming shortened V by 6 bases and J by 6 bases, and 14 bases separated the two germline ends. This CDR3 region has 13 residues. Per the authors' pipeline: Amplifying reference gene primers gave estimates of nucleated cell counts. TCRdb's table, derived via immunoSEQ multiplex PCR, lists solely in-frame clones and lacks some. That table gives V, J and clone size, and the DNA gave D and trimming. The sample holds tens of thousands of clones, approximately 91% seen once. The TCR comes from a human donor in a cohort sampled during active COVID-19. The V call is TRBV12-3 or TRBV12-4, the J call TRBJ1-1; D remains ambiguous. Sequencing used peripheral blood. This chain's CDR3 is CASSFTLDAEAFF. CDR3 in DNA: TGTGCCAGCAGCTTTACTCTAGATGCTGAAGCTTTCTTT.